This T cell receptor beta chain came from a study of tissue T cells after allogeneic stem cell transplantation. Sequencing of TCRbeta CDR3 at survey depth gave sequences and template counts. Clones were sequenced by immunoSEQ multiplex PCR, and TCRdb holds only the in-frame ones, with some missing. The table has fewer than 7,500 clones, roughly four fifths seen once. V shed 4 bases and J shed 4 bases, with 17 bases lying between them. This CDR3 comprises 15 residues. Germline V gives CDR1 SGHVS, CDR2 FNYEAQ. This clone has only a few counts. This sequence originates from a man aged 40 to 69 who later had graft-versus-host disease after an allogeneic stem cell transplant. This chain uses TRBV7-6 with TRBJ2-7; the D gene is possibly TRBD1 (6 bases). Source: blood, taken before transplantation. The CDR3 region is CASSWSLARGYEQYF. For the CDR3, the DNA is TGTGCCAGCAGCTGGTCTCTAGCCAGGGGATACGAGCAGTACTTC.